The source of this TCR beta chain is a study of control samples from healthy donors and cancer patients. There are 15 residues in the CDR3. Germline V gene lookup returns CDR1 MNHEY and CDR2 SMNVEV (reference sequence). Trimming cost V 6 bases and J 0 bases, with 15 bases left between them. Some clones are missing from TCRdb's copy, which holds only in-frame ones; the method was immunoSEQ multiplex PCR. The profile shows some 140,000 clones, about 94% of them singletons. The chain carries TRBV27 and TRBJ2-7; perhaps TRBD1 as D (5 bases). This receptor was identified in a middle-aged man in good health. Input material: blood. CDR3 nucleotide sequence: TGTGCCAGCAGCCGACAGACACCCGGCTCCTACGAGCAGTACTTC. Protein: CASSRQTPGSYEQYF.